This T cell receptor (beta chain) was documented in a study of vaccination and CD4 T cells after COVID-19 (dated by TCRdb to between 2021 and 2023). With respect to the entire study: SARS-CoV-2 positivity had been established in the convalescent patients by nasal swab PCR, and mild disease was recorded in several of these patients and severe disease in one. The convalescent cohort comprised six males and four females, including two Hispanic individuals, seven Caucasians, two Asians and one multiracial person. Participants received two doses of either the Pfizer-BioNTech BNT162b2 vaccine (n=8) or the Moderna mRNA-1273 vaccine (n=2). Post-COVID blood samples from convalescent patients were collected a median of around 100 days after diagnosis, with a range of about 35 to 161 days. Post-vaccine blood samples were taken a median of 72 days after the second vaccine dose, with a range of roughly 14 to 250 days. Overlapping spike peptide pools from SARS-CoV-2 and from the common cold coronaviruses HCoV-NL63, HCoV-OC43 and HCoV-229E were used as culture stimuli. Control cultures received a CEFX viral epitope pool as the positive control, an HIV-1 Nef peptide pool as the negative control, or no peptide. The spike-specific CD4+ TCR repertoire was compared before and after mRNA vaccination in ten to eleven COVID-19 convalescent patients and a few infection-naive healthy vaccine recipients.

The research as a whole found: The study included relatively few convalescent patients and did not analyze early timepoints after natural infection. Although the median number of SARS-CoV-2-reactive clonotypes went up from more than 20 after infection to some 40 after vaccination, the increase was not significant. In convalescent patients, a median approximately 89% of post-vaccine SARS-CoV-2-reactive clones were detected only after vaccination, suggesting vaccine-specific priming. In convalescent patients, nearly all vaccine-specific clones (304 of 307) were found to be mono-reactive for SARS-CoV-2 spike rather than cross-reactive with common cold coronaviruses.

CDR1 and CDR2 are read off the germline V gene as SGHRS and YFSETQ. Clipping removes 4 bases from V and 11 bases from J, with 11 as the unmatched junction base count. Counted from cysteine to phenylalanine, this CDR3 has 13 amino acids. The DNA shown is the 39-base CDR3, in frame from base 1. The treatment or condition label, read with the paper, signifies: roughly 10-day PBMC culture with coronavirus spike peptide pools or control peptides (ViraFEST assay). The ViraFEST assay, used in the study, expanded antigen-specific T cells with peptide pools and then identified the expanded clonotypes through TCR sequencing. Positive SARS-CoV-2 PCR tests in the convalescent patients dated from March to December 2020, before Alpha, Beta and Delta variants emerged in the United States. Each well held some 2 million PBMCs cultured with roughly 10 ug/ml peptide pools in IMDM containing 5% human AB serum and 10 IU/ml IL-2. Half of the culture medium was replaced with fresh IL-2-containing medium on days 3 and 7. After roughly nine days of culture, CD4+ T cells were isolated by negative selection using the EasySep CD4+ T cell isolation kit. PBMCs were separated from whole blood using Ficoll-Paque Plus gradient centrifugation and then either used fresh or cryopreserved at -140C. Culture conditions were generally each tested in triplicate wells.

Library construction relied on PCR. DNA from cultured CD4+ T cells was subjected to TCR sequencing with the Oncomine TCR Beta short-read assay at the Johns Hopkins FTIC core. The QIAamp micro DNA kit was used to extract genomic DNA from the cultured CD4+ T cells. Oncomine TCR Beta libraries from cultured CD4+ T cells were pooled using unique dual indexes and sequenced on an Illumina iSeq 100. Per the source publication's procedure: Non-productive sequences were removed, and CDR3s that did not start with C, did not end with F or W, or were shorter than 7 amino acids were discarded. Antigen-specific clonotypes were identified with the MANAFEST web application by comparing peptide-stimulated wells with reference and other culture wells. For a clone to be called positive, the clone needed an FDR below 0.05, an odds ratio above 5, and a productive frequency above 0.1% in at least two of three replicate wells. Cross-reactive clonotypes were defined as significantly expanded in both SARS-CoV-2 spike wells and at least one common cold coronavirus spike condition. CDR3 homology was assessed with Levenshtein distances (stringdist) and unrooted phylogenetic trees (ape) in R version 3.6.1. TCRdb reworked the public reads: Q25 trimming with fastp, MiXCR clone assembly, productive beta chains retained. Merged by CDR3 protein, the rows form single entries marked with the most common genes and DNA. V and J calls and clone size were set by TCRdb, not the authors. Counted in this sample were thousands of distinct CDR3 sequences; about 20% of them appeared once. The ten largest make up approximately 15% of the sample.

As to this clonotype: What this receptor recognizes is not known. Base qualities are not provided; no much larger clone lies one nucleotide away.

The source material was CD4+ T cells from blood, cultured in vitro. This receptor was obtained from a human donor who had recovered from COVID-19. The chain links TRBV5-1 with TRBJ1-1; 7 central nucleotides agree with TRBD1. CDR3 loop: CASSRGQERRAFF. The DNA reads as follows: TGCGCCAGCAGCCGCGGACAGGAACGTCGCGCTTTCTTT.